These 25 T cell receptor beta chains share one sample of origin, sequenced in a study of blood T cell repertoires in COVID-19. Using immunoSEQ multiplex PCR, the repertoire was profiled, and TCRdb retains in-frame clones only, with some absent. The sample lists 150,000 to 180,000 clones; around 83% were seen once. Sequences were obtained from peripheral blood. Receptor source: a woman in her sixties with acute or convalescent COVID-19.

The rearrangement joins TRBV5-4 to TRBJ1-2, with D tentatively TRBD1 (6 bases). This CDR3 is built from 14 residues. Germline V gives CDR1 SGHNT, CDR2 YYREEE (reference sequence). Trimming stripped 4 bases from V and 3 bases from J, with 13 bases between. This chain's CDR3 is CASSRPGADYGYTF. CDR3 DNA: TGTGCCAGCAGCCGTCCAGGGGCAGACTATGGCTACACCTTC.

V gene TRBV2 combines with J gene TRBJ2-2; D gene unclear. The CDR3 runs 15 residues. V lost 6 bases and J 0 bases, leaving 11 bases between the germline ends. Germline loops: CDR1 SNHLY, CDR2 FYNNEI. The CDR3 coding sequence is TGTGCCAGCAGGCCCCAGAATACGAACACCGGGGAGCTGTTTTTT. Residues: CASRPQNTNTGELFF.

The chain links TRBV30 to TRBJ1-1; possibly TRBD1 for D (6 bases). Germline V gives CDR1 GTSNPN, CDR2 SVGIG (reference sequence). The CDR3 consists of 15 residues. The V gene lost 1 base and the J gene lost 4 bases, with 16 bases spanning the gap. Here the CDR3 reads CAWSDGPGGGTEAFF. CDR3 in DNA: TGTGCCTGGAGTGATGGGCCGGGAGGGGGCACTGAAGCTTTCTTT.

The gene calls are TRBV4-2 and TRBJ1-2; weak D call: TRBD1 (6 bases). Germline CDR1 reads LGHNA; CDR2 reads YNFKEQ. Trimming stripped 1 base from V and 7 bases from J, with 19 bases between. This CDR3 spans 16 amino acids. The CDR3, as DNA: TGTGCCAGCAGCCAAGTTGGCACGGACAGCTCTTTTGGCTACACCTTC. It specifies CASSQVGTDSSFGYTF.

The rearrangement uses TRBV5-8 and TRBJ1-5; 12 bases are a match to TRBD1. Germline-derived CDR1 and CDR2 are SGHTS and YDEGEE. The CDR3 loop spans 16 amino acids. Trimming cost V 5 bases and J 7 bases; bases outside gene matches: 10. The CDR3 DNA follows: TGTGCCAGCAGTCCCCGGGACAGGGGGCTGAAGCAGCCCCAGCATTTT. This sequence encodes CASSPRDRGLKQPQHF.

The gene calls are TRBV5-1 and TRBJ2-3; 7 bases align to TRBD1. CDR1 and CDR2 from the germline V gene are SGHRS and YFSETQ. J was trimmed by 4 bases and V by 2 bases; bases with no gene match: 4. The CDR3 covers 14 residues. CDR3 in amino acids: CASSFDRVADTQYF. The CDR3 bases are TGCGCCAGCAGCTTCGACAGGGTCGCAGATACGCAGTATTTT.

J is TRBJ1-4 and V is TRBV6-1; 10 nucleotides align to TRBD1. The CDR3 length is 17 residues. Trimming cost V 2 bases and J 10 bases; bases outside gene matches: 13. The V gene's germline CDR1 is MNHNS and CDR2 SASEGT. The CDR3 bases are TGTGCCAGCAGTGAACGCCGATCCGGGACAGGGGACGGAAAACTGTTTTTT. Translation: CASSERRSGTGDGKLFF.

The chain carries TRBV9 and TRBJ1-2; 8 bases align to TRBD1. The trim removed 4 bases at V and 1 base at J, leaving 6 bases unmatched. This CDR3 is 15 amino acids long. The germline V gene encodes CDR1 SGDLS and CDR2 YYNGEE. Written as DNA, the CDR3 is TGTGCCAGCAGCTTGACAGGGGCCATTAACTATGGCTACACCTTC. The encoded protein is CASSLTGAINYGYTF.

This chain joins TRBV28 and TRBJ2-7; 9 nucleotides line up with TRBD1. The V gene end was trimmed by 5 bases and the J gene end by 3 bases; junction bases not matched to a gene: 8. This CDR3 has 15 amino acids. Germline V gene lookup returns CDR1 MDHEN and CDR2 SYDVKM. The DNA for the CDR3 is TGTGCCAGCAGTCTAACCGGGACAGGGAACTACGAGCAGTACTTC. Its protein is CASSLTGTGNYEQYF. The full variable domain, rest sourced from reference TRBV28 and TRBJ2-7, is DVKVTQSSRYLVKRTGEKVFLECVQDMDHENMFWYRQDPGLGLRLIYFSYDVKMKEKGDIPEGYSVSREKKERFSLILESASTNQTSMYLCASSLTGTGNYEQYFGPGTRLTVT.

The chain recombines TRBV28 with TRBJ1-1, with a weak D call TRBD1 (5 bases). V gave up 3 bases and J gave up 3 bases, with 14 bases separating them. Germline V lookup: CDR1 MDHEN, CDR2 SYDVKM. The CDR3 is made up of 15 amino acids. Here the CDR3 DNA reads TGTGCCAGCAGTTTCGGGGGGGTGACGGACACTGAAGCTTTCTTT. This gives the protein CASSFGGVTDTEAFF. The full variable domain, completed using reference TRBV28 and TRBJ1-1, is DVKVTQSSRYLVKRTGEKVFLECVQDMDHENMFWYRQDPGLGLRLIYFSYDVKMKEKGDIPEGYSVSREKKERFSLILESASTNQTSMYLCASSFGGVTDTEAFFGQGTRLTVV.

The rearrangement uses TRBV6-5 and TRBJ2-3; possibly TRBD2 for D (5 bases). Germline V gives CDR1 MNHEY, CDR2 SVGAGI. V lost 6 bases and J 0 bases, leaving 13 bases between the germline ends. The CDR3 is made up of 15 amino acids. The CDR3 DNA sequence: TGTGCCAGCAGCGTGATGAGGGCCAGCACAGATACGCAGTATTTT. The encoded protein is CASSVMRASTDTQYF.

The chain joins TRBV4-2 to TRBJ1-5, with TRBD1 matching 7 bases. V gave up 0 bases and J gave up 4 bases; unmatched junction bases: 6. Germline assignment: CDR1 LGHNA and CDR2 YNFKEQ. The CDR3 spans 16 residues. The DNA for the CDR3 is TGTGCCAGCAGCCAAGACTCTGACAGGGTGAATCAGCCCCAGCATTTT. It is translated as CASSQDSDRVNQPQHF.

This chain uses TRBV18 with TRBJ2-5, with D tentatively TRBD2 (5 bases). The CDR3 runs 16 residues. Germline CDR1 is KGHSH and CDR2 is LQKENI. Trimming cost V 3 bases and J 1 base, with 15 bases left between them. The CDR3 loop reads CASSPTGLPIQETQYF. CDR3 DNA: TGTGCCAGCTCACCGACCGGACTCCCTATCCAAGAGACCCAGTACTTC.

The chain uses TRBV27 and TRBJ2-1, with 13 bases that match TRBD2. The V gene end was trimmed by 2 bases and the J gene end by 4 bases; junction bases not matched to a gene: 14. The germline gives CDR1 MNHEY, CDR2 SMNVEV (reference sequence). There are 20 residues in the CDR3. The CDR3 reads CASSLRGTSGARRLYNEQFF. The CDR3 nucleotides read TGTGCCAGCAGTTTAAGGGGGACTAGCGGGGCCCGTAGACTTTACAATGAGCAGTTCTTC.

The chain recombines TRBV18 with TRBJ2-5; TRBD1 is a possible D gene (5 bases). V was trimmed by 2 bases and J by 2 bases, leaving 12 bases between them. The CDR3 totals 15 residues. From germline, CDR1 is KGHSH and CDR2 LQKENI. CDR3 DNA: TGTGCCAGCTCACCATGGGGCCGGGTTCAAGAGACCCAGTACTTC. Translated, it gives CASSPWGRVQETQYF.

The chain carries TRBV5-6 and TRBJ1-1, with a tentative D call TRBD1 (6 bases). V lost 3 bases and J lost 0, with 9 bases in between. Germline CDR1 SGHDT, CDR2 YYEEEE. The CDR3 has 14 amino acids. CDR3 in amino acids: CASSSGQLNTEAFF. The CDR3 nucleotides read TGTGCCAGCAGCTCTGGACAGTTGAACACTGAAGCTTTCTTT.

The genes are TRBV28 and TRBJ1-5; 7 bases map to TRBD1. From germline, CDR1 is MDHEN and CDR2 SYDVKM. J was trimmed by 6 bases and V by 6 bases; bases with no gene match: 17. The length of the CDR3 is 17 residues. The CDR3 bases are TGTGCCAGCAGCTTTATACGGCAGGGGGGAAATAGTCAGCCCCAGCATTTT. It yields the protein CASSFIRQGGNSQPQHF.

The chain joins TRBV3-1 (or the pseudogene TRBV3-2) to TRBJ2-7, with TRBD1 matching over 10 bases. From germline, CDR1 is LGHDT and CDR2 YNNKEL (reference sequence). Germline trimming cut 5 bases from V and 3 bases from J; bases unmatched to any gene: 7. The CDR3 consists of 15 residues. The CDR3 sequence: CASSLTGTGVYEQYF. The CDR3 DNA sequence: TGTGCCAGCAGCTTAACCGGGACAGGGGTCTACGAGCAGTACTTC.

The chain uses TRBV5-5 and TRBJ2-7, with TRBD2 matching over 9 bases. The CDR3 is made up of 15 amino acids. Germline trimming cut 9 bases from V and 0 bases from J; bases unmatched to any gene: 10. CDR1 SGHKS and CDR2 YYEKEE come from the germline V gene (reference sequence). The CDR3 sequence: CATPYSSGSSYEQYV. The CDR3 DNA follows: TGTGCCACCCCTTACAGTAGCGGGAGCTCCTACGAGCAGTACGTC.

The chain joins TRBV5-1 to TRBJ2-5, with TRBD2 matching 13 bases. The CDR3 runs to 16 residues. V shed 2 bases and J 2 bases; nucleotides not matched to a gene: 3. Germline assignment: CDR1 SGHRS and CDR2 YFSETQ. In DNA form, the CDR3 reads TGCGCCAGCAGCTTCGGGACTAGCGGGACACAAGAGACCCAGTACTTC. The encoded protein is CASSFGTSGTQETQYF.

This chain joins TRBV24-1 and TRBJ1-5; D possibly corresponds to TRBD1 (6 bases). V was trimmed by 7 bases and J by 6 bases, leaving 12 bases between them. The CDR3 consists of 13 residues. Germline loops: CDR1 KGHDR, CDR2 SFDVKD. The CDR3 DNA follows: TGTGCCACCAGAGGGGGGGATGGTCAGCCCCAGCATTTT. Its translation is CATRGGDGQPQHF.

This rearrangement joins TRBV6-5 to TRBJ1-6; 7 bases are a match to TRBD1. V shed 6 bases and J 10 bases; nucleotides not matched to a gene: 12. This CDR3 has 15 residues. Germline CDR1 and CDR2: MNHEY and SVGAGI. The CDR3 sequence is CASRGELTQGSPLHF. The CDR3 DNA reads as TGTGCCAGCAGAGGGGAATTGACACAGGGGTCACCCCTCCACTTT.

The V call is TRBV7-9, the J call TRBJ2-7, with a possible D match to TRBD1 (6 bases). CDR1 is SEHNR and CDR2 is FQNEAQ in the germline V gene (reference sequence). The germline V and J ends were trimmed by 6 bases and 3 bases, with 9 bases remaining between them. CDR3 length equals 12 residues. As DNA, the CDR3 is TGTGCCAGCAGTATACAGGGCTACGAGCAGTACGTC. Amino acids: CASSIQGYEQYV.

This sequence joins TRBV10-3 and TRBJ2-3; no clear D. Germline V gene lookup returns CDR1 ENHRY and CDR2 SYGVKD. The CDR3 totals 14 residues. V shed 4 bases and J shed 3 bases, with 11 bases lying between them. The CDR3 is CAISGSSPTDTQYF. The CDR3 nucleotides read TGTGCCATCAGTGGAAGTAGCCCTACAGATACGCAGTATTTT.

The chain joins TRBV30 to TRBJ2-5, with a weak D call TRBD1 (5 bases). This CDR3 region has 14 residues. The V and J ends lost 0 bases and 4 bases respectively, with 12 bases between them. Germline V gene data show CDR1 as GTSNPN and CDR2 as SVGIG (reference sequence). The CDR3 sequence is CAWSVRPGRETQYF. The CDR3 DNA follows: TGTGCCTGGAGTGTACGTCCAGGGCGAGAGACCCAGTACTTC.